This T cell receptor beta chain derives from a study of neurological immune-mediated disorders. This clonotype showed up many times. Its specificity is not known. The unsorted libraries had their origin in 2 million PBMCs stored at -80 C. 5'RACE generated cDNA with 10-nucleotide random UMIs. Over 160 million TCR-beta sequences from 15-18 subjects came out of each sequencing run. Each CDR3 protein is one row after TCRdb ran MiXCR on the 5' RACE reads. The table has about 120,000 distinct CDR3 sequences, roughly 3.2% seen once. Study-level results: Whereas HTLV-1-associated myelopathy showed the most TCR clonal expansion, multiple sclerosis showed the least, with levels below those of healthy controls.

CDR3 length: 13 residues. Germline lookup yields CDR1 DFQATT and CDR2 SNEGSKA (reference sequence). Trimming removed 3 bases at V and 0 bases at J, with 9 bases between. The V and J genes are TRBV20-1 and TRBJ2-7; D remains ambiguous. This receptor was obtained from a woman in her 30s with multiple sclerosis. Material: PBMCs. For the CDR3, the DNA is TGCAGTGCTAGCACCCAATCCTCCTACGAGCAGTACTTC. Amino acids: CSASTQSSYEQYF.